Below, one TCR beta chain is given with its context. Its antigen is unknown. CDR3 length: 15 amino acids. CDR1 and CDR2 (germline): SGHAT, FQNNGV. The V gene lost 4 bases and the J gene lost 0 bases, with 11 bases spanning the gap. The sample belongs to a study of shared clonotypes between healthy human individuals. Findings and caveats of the study: All-four-donor shared clonotypes had higher generation probabilities than non-shared clonotypes did.

Clones were sequenced by immunoSEQ multiplex PCR, and TCRdb holds only the in-frame ones, with some missing. The sample shows about 2.4 million clones, approximately 93% of them seen only once. Donors had no recently reported acute infections or vaccinations and were HIV-negative. Each sample came from a Caucasian adult donor living in Nashville, Tennessee. A split of CD4+ cells into CD45RA+ naive and CD45RA-negative memory subsets was performed. The receptor was isolated from a man aged 18 to 30 in good health. Some clones in this sample may be carry-over from other donors' samples. What was sequenced was naive CD4+ T cells from PBMCs. Subset in this sample: CD45RA+ positively selected. The chain is built from TRBV11-2 and TRBJ2-3; the D call may be TRBD1 or TRBD2 (5 bases each). CDR3 region: CASSSTGTSTDTQYF. The CDR3 DNA reads TGTGCCAGCAGCTCGACGGGGACGAGCACAGATACGCAGTATTTT.